Listed here are 17 T cell receptor beta chains from one sample, sequenced in a study of T cell responses to AZD1222 COVID-19 vaccine (dated by TCRdb to about 2021). Receptor amplification or capture employed the immunoSEQ multiplex PCR assay. In its TCRdb copy, this immuneACCESS table keeps in-frame sequences only and misses some clones. Where compared with another copy, unresolved V genes explain less than half of these, and the others have no known cause. For this sample there are 130,000 or so clones; about 90% appear just once. The leading ten clones occupy roughly 7.6% of the sample. Sample time point, as interpreted from the label and publication: about 28 days (+/-7) after the second vaccine dose. In light of the paper, this sample's treatment or condition label describes: meningococcal conjugate vaccine given as trial control. Source: peripheral blood, taken 28 days after the second dose of the MenACWY control vaccine. The receptors here all came from an adult who received the MenACWY meningococcal vaccine as a control.

This clone showed up just a few times. This chain connects TRBV4-1 to TRBJ2-7; D unclear. The V gene lost 3 bases and the J gene lost 2 bases, with 14 bases spanning the gap. The germline CDR1 and CDR2 sequences are MGHRA and YSYEKL. The CDR3 has 15 amino acids. The CDR3 spells CASSQDLDDAYEQYF. The CDR3 DNA is TGCGCCAGCAGCCAGGATTTGGACGACGCCTACGAGCAGTACTTC.

This chain uses TRBV19 with TRBJ1-1; D remains ambiguous. The CDR3 contains 12 residues. Germline CDR1 LNHDA, CDR2 SQIVND (reference sequence). V lost 0 bases and J 8 bases, leaving 7 bases between the germline ends. The CDR3 spells CASSIDRVEAFF. The CDR3 DNA sequence: TGTGCCAGTAGTATAGATCGCGTGGAAGCTTTCTTT.

A few counts support this clone. This chain joins TRBV2 and TRBJ1-6; 8 positions agree with TRBD1. The germline gives CDR1 SNHLY, CDR2 FYNNEI. The CDR3 totals 17 residues. After removal of 5 bases from V and 7 bases from J, the junction contained 13 bases not matched to a gene. CDR3 in amino acids: CASSPPGQGLRNSPLHF. Here the CDR3 DNA reads TGTGCCAGCAGTCCCCCCGGACAGGGCCTGAGAAATTCACCCCTCCACTTT.

This sequence joins TRBV5-4 and TRBJ2-7; D not resolved. The CDR3 runs 15 residues. Germline assignment: CDR1 SGHNT and CDR2 YYREEE (reference sequence). V dropped 0 bases and J dropped 3 bases, with 13 bases sitting between them. The CDR3 protein is CASSLVAVGFYEQYF. CDR3 bases: TGTGCCAGCAGCTTGGTGGCAGTAGGCTTCTACGAGCAGTACTTC.

CDR3 sequence reads: CASSHQLAGEQFF. The CDR3 nucleotides read TGTGCCAGCAGCCACCAACTAGCCGGTGAGCAGTTCTTC. This chain uses TRBV9 with TRBJ2-1; possibly TRBD2 for D (6 bases). Germline V CDR1 and CDR2: SGDLS, YYNGEE. Trimming took off 4 bases at V and 9 bases at J, with 14 bases between the two ends. The CDR3 is 13 residues long.

The rearrangement uses TRBV3-1 (or the pseudogene TRBV3-2) and TRBJ2-1; D remains unclear. Germline values: CDR1 LGHDT, CDR2 YNNKEL (reference sequence). Trimming took off 1 base at V and 9 bases at J, with 13 bases between the two ends. This CDR3 is built from 14 residues. This chain's CDR3 is CASSQAQDRPEQFF. The CDR3 DNA is TGTGCCAGCAGCCAAGCCCAGGATCGGCCTGAGCAGTTCTTC.

This chain joins TRBV3-1 (or the pseudogene TRBV3-2) and TRBJ2-6; D is undetermined. In germline, CDR1 is LGHDT, CDR2 YNNKEL (reference sequence). CDR3 size: 15 residues. V lost 4 bases to trimming and J lost 0 bases, with 7 bases between them. Here the CDR3 reads CASSPTVSGANVLTF. CDR3 nucleotide sequence: TGTGCCAGCAGCCCCACCGTCTCTGGGGCCAACGTCCTGACTTTC.

The chain couples TRBV21-1 to TRBJ1-1. TRBV21-1 is marked as a pseudogene. This CDR3 is 16 amino acids long. For the CDR3, the DNA is TGTGCCAGCAGCATATCAATTTTGTCGGGGTACACTGAAGCTTTCTTT. Protein sequence: CASSISILSGYTEAFF.

The chain links TRBV27 to TRBJ2-7; D assignment may be TRBD1 or TRBD2 (5 bases each). Germline CDR1 reads MNHEY; CDR2 reads SMNVEV (reference sequence). The CDR3 is 15 residues long. V was trimmed by 4 bases and J by 3 bases, leaving 16 bases between them. CDR3 loop: CASSSTGTIDYEQYF. The CDR3 DNA reads as TGTGCCAGCAGTTCGACCGGGACGATCGACTACGAGCAGTACTTC.

This clone showed up just a few times. This sequence joins TRBV7-9 and TRBJ2-3; D is ambiguous. Trimming took off 1 base at V and 2 bases at J, with 7 bases between the two ends. The CDR3 runs 14 residues. Germline V gene sequence: CDR1 SEHNR, CDR2 FQNEAQ (reference sequence). CDR3 residues: CASSLGGLTDTQYF. The DNA for the CDR3 is TGTGCCAGCAGCTTAGGTGGCCTCACAGATACGCAGTATTTT.

The genes are TRBV9 and TRBJ2-3; D is undetermined. Germline lookup yields CDR1 SGDLS and CDR2 YYNGEE. The CDR3 has 15 amino acids. V lost 3 bases to trimming and J lost 6 bases, with 17 bases between them. CDR3: CASSASTGQLDTQYF. CDR3 DNA: TGTGCCAGCAGCGCCTCGACTGGCCAATTGGATACGCAGTATTTT. Full variable domain (missing parts from reference TRBV9 and TRBJ2-3): DSGVTQTPKHLITATGQRVTLRCSPRSGDLSVYWYQQSLDQGLQFLIQYYNGEERAKGNILERFSAQQFPDLHSELNLSSLELGDSALYFCASSASTGQLDTQYFGPGTRLTVL.

The V gene is TRBV12-2, the J gene TRBJ2-7; the table's D gene call, TRBD2, was not cross checked with the DNA. TRBV12-2 is deemed a pseudogene. This CDR3 has 15 amino acids. This CDR3 reads CASRLVSGLANEQYF. In DNA, the CDR3 is TGTGCAAGTCGCTTAGTATCGGGACTAGCAAACGAGCAGTACTTC.

V and J are TRBV19 and TRBJ2-7; D unclear. The CDR3 length is 15 residues. CDR1 LNHDA and CDR2 SQIVND come from the germline V gene (reference sequence). V was cut by 1 base and J by 1 base, with 11 bases left in between. CDR3: CASSIASLTSYEQYF. Here the CDR3 DNA reads TGTGCCAGTAGTATAGCCAGCCTTACATCCTACGAGCAGTACTTC.

The chain links TRBV18 to TRBJ2-6, with 7 bases matching TRBD2. Germline V CDR1 and CDR2: KGHSH, LQKENI. This CDR3 contains 15 residues. Germline trimming cut 2 bases from V and 2 bases from J; bases unmatched to any gene: 0. CDR3 sequence (DNA): TGTGCCAGCTCACCAGGGGGGGCTGGGGCCAACGTCCTGACTTTC. Amino acids: CASSPGGAGANVLTF.

This chain links TRBV28 with TRBJ2-3; 12 nucleotides agree with TRBD2. This CDR3 is 15 amino acids long. V dropped 5 bases and J dropped 5; count of bases not matched to a gene: 5. Per germline, CDR1 MDHEN and CDR2 SYDVKM. Here the CDR3 DNA reads TGTGCCAGCAGTCTAGCGGGGGGGCTTGGAGATACGCAGTATTTT. It is translated as CASSLAGGLGDTQYF.

CDR3 in amino acids: CASSPVEETQYF. The CDR3 bases are TGTGCCAGCAGTCCCGTTGAAGAGACCCAGTACTTC. The V and J genes are TRBV28 and TRBJ2-5; no firm D call. Germline values: CDR1 MDHEN, CDR2 SYDVKM. V was trimmed by 5 bases and J by 3 bases, leaving 7 bases between them. This CDR3 has 12 residues. Full variable domain (remainder filled in from reference TRBV28 and TRBJ2-5): DVKVTQSSRYLVKRTGEKVFLECVQDMDHENMFWYRQDPGLGLRLIYFSYDVKMKEKGDIPEGYSVSREKKERFSLILESASTNQTSMYLCASSPVEETQYFGPGTRLLVL.

This sequence joins TRBV28 and TRBJ2-1; the match to TRBD2 covers 10 bases. The CDR3 is 19 amino acids. Per germline, CDR1 MDHEN and CDR2 SYDVKM. The junction had 15 bases not matched to a gene; V was cut back by 2 bases and J by 5 bases. The CDR3 reads CASSLSLAGDLGRDNEQFF. CDR3 sequence (DNA): TGTGCCAGCAGTTTAAGTCTAGCGGGAGATCTGGGGCGAGACAATGAGCAGTTCTTC.